Following are 27 T cell receptor beta chains from one sample sequenced in a study of blood T cell repertoires in COVID-19. Here immunoSEQ multiplex PCR was the method, and the copy in TCRdb shows in-frame clones only, minus some. This table has about 150,000 clones, approximately 80% appearing once. Sequenced input: PBMCs or T cells enriched from blood (not recorded which). The receptors originated from a man between 65 and 80 years old who had been exposed to COVID-19.

J is TRBJ2-1 and V is TRBV13, with D tentatively TRBD2 (6 bases). Trimming pared 6 bases from V and 7 bases from J, leaving 13 bases between. The germline V gene encodes CDR1 PRHDT and CDR2 FYEKMQ (reference sequence). This CDR3 has 13 residues. The CDR3 protein is CASRPGAGNEQFF. CDR3 coding DNA: TGTGCCAGCAGGCCGGGAGCCGGGAATGAGCAGTTCTTC.

This sequence joins TRBV4-2 and TRBJ1-1; weak D call: TRBD1 (5 bases). This CDR3 has 13 amino acids. Germline V gene sequence: CDR1 LGHNA, CDR2 YNFKEQ. V gave up 4 bases and J gave up 5 bases, with 11 bases separating them. CDR3 nucleotide sequence: TGTGCCAGCAGCCCTCAGGGAGGGACTGAAGCTTTCTTT. Amino acids: CASSPQGGTEAFF.

V and J are TRBV6-5 and TRBJ2-7; perhaps TRBD2 as D (6 bases). V lost 0 bases and J 7 bases, leaving 19 bases between the germline ends. CDR1 MNHEY and CDR2 SVGAGI come from the germline V gene. The CDR3 length is 16 residues. The CDR3 bases are TGTGCCAGCAGTTACTCGAGGGCAGGATCACGGGGGGAGCAGTACTTC. It codes for CASSYSRAGSRGEQYF.

In this sample, this clone is medium-sized (0.01 to 0.1%). The chain recombines TRBV6-5 with TRBJ1-2, with D perhaps TRBD1 (5 bases). V lost 4 bases and J 5 bases, leaving 11 bases between the germline ends. The CDR3 has 13 amino acids. Germline CDR1 and CDR2: MNHEY and SVGAGI. CDR3 sequence reads: CASSFSSGYGYTF. The DNA of the CDR3 is TGTGCCAGCAGTTTCTCGTCAGGGTATGGCTACACCTTC.

This sequence joins TRBV11-2 and TRBJ1-2, with 11 bases identical to TRBD1. V was clipped by 6 bases and J by 5 bases; unmatched bases: 5. The CDR3 contains 14 residues. The V gene's germline CDR1 is SGHAT and CDR2 FQNNGV. DNA of the CDR3: TGTGCCAGCAGTCCCGGACAGGGGGCGTATGGCTACACCTTC. It codes for CASSPGQGAYGYTF.

V is TRBV9 and J is TRBJ1-5; D perhaps matches TRBD1 (6 bases). V lost 0 bases and J lost 7, with 11 bases in between. Per germline, CDR1 SGDLS and CDR2 YYNGEE. CDR3 length: 14 residues. Written as DNA, the CDR3 is TGTGCCAGCAGCGTAGAAGGGGGTGGACAGCCCCAGCATTTT. Its protein is CASSVEGGGQPQHF.

This clone appeared a single time. CDR3 protein: CASRADRANGYTF. CDR3 nucleotides: TGTGCCAGCAGGGCTGACAGGGCGAATGGCTACACCTTC. This rearrangement joins TRBV12-3 or TRBV12-4 to TRBJ1-2, with 7 bases matching TRBD1. V was pared by 6 bases and J by 6 bases, with 7 bases of the junction left unmatched. This CDR3 has 13 residues.

V and J are TRBV10-2 and TRBJ2-7; 9 nucleotides align to TRBD1. Germline V gene sequence: CDR1 WSHSY, CDR2 SAAADI. V shed 8 bases, J shed 0 bases, and the junction held 5 bases outside the gene matches. The CDR3 is 14 residues long. This chain's CDR3 is CASRPGQGSYEQYF. CDR3 bases: TGCGCCAGCCGGCCGGGACAGGGCTCCTACGAGCAGTACTTC.

The gene calls are TRBV19 and TRBJ1-5; tentative D call: TRBD1 (6 bases). V dropped 7 bases and J dropped 0 bases, with 16 bases sitting between them. Germline lookup yields CDR1 LNHDA and CDR2 SQIVND (reference sequence). This CDR3 spans 16 amino acids. CDR3 in amino acids: CASTLRGGDSNQPQHF. Here the CDR3 DNA reads TGTGCCAGTACTCTCCGTGGGGGCGATAGCAATCAGCCCCAGCATTTT.

The chain employs TRBV2 and TRBJ1-1, with D possibly matching TRBD1 (5 bases). The CDR3 spans 16 residues. V gave up 6 bases and J gave up 4 bases, with 21 bases separating them. The germline V gene has CDR1 SNHLY and CDR2 FYNNEI. The CDR3 DNA is TGTGCCAGCAGAGGGAATCTTAAAGGGGATGGCACTGAAGCTTTCTTT. It translates to CASRGNLKGDGTEAFF.

The chain couples TRBV11-2 to TRBJ2-1; a weak D match, TRBD2 (5 bases). The CDR3 is made up of 16 amino acids. V lost 1 base to trimming and J lost 10 bases, with 20 bases between them. Germline-derived CDR1 and CDR2 are SGHAT and FQNNGV. Here the CDR3 DNA reads TGTGCCAGCAGCTTAGTGGTCAGGACTGGTGGGTGGGAGCAGTTCTTC. The encoded protein is CASSLVVRTGGWEQFF. The full variable domain, completed using reference TRBV11-2 and TRBJ2-1, is EAGVAQSPRYKIIEKRQSVAFWCNPISGHATLYWYQQILGQGPKLLIQFQNNGVVDDSQLPKDRFSAERLKGVDSTLKIQPAKLEDSAVYLCASSLVVRTGGWEQFFGPGTRLTVL.

The CDR3 DNA reads as TGTGCCAGTAGTTCCGGACAGGGCTCCTACGAGCAGTACTTC. Translated, it gives CASSSGQGSYEQYF. The chain combines TRBV19 with TRBJ2-7; TRBD1 matches 8 bases. CDR1 and CDR2 from the germline V gene are LNHDA and SQIVND (reference sequence). J gave up 0 bases and V 5 bases, and 3 bases lay outside the gene matches. CDR3 length equals 14 residues.

The chain employs TRBV29-1 and TRBJ2-5; 10 bases match TRBD2. This CDR3 region has 14 residues. The V gene end was trimmed by 7 bases and the J gene end by 4 bases; junction bases not matched to a gene: 9. CDR1 and CDR2 from the germline V gene are SQVTM and ANQGSEA. The CDR3 sequence is CSAAPGTSAETQYF. The CDR3 region has the DNA TGCAGCGCCGCCCCCGGGACTAGCGCAGAGACCCAGTACTTC. Together with reference TRBV29-1 and TRBJ2-5, the CDR3 gives the full variable domain: SAVISQKPSRDICQRGTSLTIQCQVDSQVTMMFWYRQQPGQSLTLIATANQGSEATYESGFVIDKFPISRPNLTFSTLTVSNMSPEDSSIYLCSAAPGTSAETQYFGPGTRLLVL.

The chain couples TRBV11-2 to TRBJ2-3, with 8 bases matching TRBD2. CDR1 is SGHAT, CDR2 FQNNGV, per germline. The CDR3 has 15 residues. J lost 5 bases, V lost 6 bases, and 10 bases had no gene match. CDR3 coding DNA: TGTGCCAGCAGTCGGGCGGGAGGAGGTGGAGATACGCAGTATTTT. Protein product: CASSRAGGGGDTQYF.

The count of this clone is one. The CDR3 DNA reads TGTGCCAGCAGTTTTCAGGGACAGGGGCCCTACGAGCAGTACTTC. It is translated as CASSFQGQGPYEQYF. The gene calls are TRBV27 and TRBJ2-7, with TRBD1 identical over 10 bases. CDR1 MNHEY and CDR2 SMNVEV come from the germline V gene (reference sequence). This CDR3 is 15 amino acids long. Trimming took 3 bases from V and 2 from J; bases not matched to a gene: 4.

This clone was observed many times. The rearrangement links TRBV12-3 or TRBV12-4 to TRBJ1-1, with D unresolved. V dropped 5 bases and J dropped 7 bases, with 5 bases sitting between them. This CDR3 region has 10 residues. The CDR3 here is CASSIIEAFF. CDR3 DNA sequence: TGTGCCAGCAGTATCATTGAAGCTTTCTTT.

This sequence joins TRBV2 and TRBJ2-1; 10 nucleotides agree with TRBD2. V gave up 4 bases and J gave up 0 bases; unmatched junction bases: 0. The CDR3 contains 15 residues. Germline CDR1 and CDR2: SNHLY and FYNNEI. The CDR3 is CASSVAGGSYNEQFF. The CDR3, as DNA: TGTGCCAGCAGTGTAGCGGGGGGCTCCTACAATGAGCAGTTCTTC.

The rearrangement joins TRBV18 to TRBJ2-7; perhaps TRBD1 as D (6 bases). The CDR3 spans 14 residues. The germline V gene has CDR1 KGHSH and CDR2 LQKENI. Trimming left V 5 bases short and J 7 bases short, with 18 bases between. The CDR3 nucleotides are TGTGCCAGCTCAGCCTACAGGGATTCCCGGGAGCAGTACTTC. Its translation is CASSAYRDSREQYF.

This clone was recorded many times. The CDR3 nucleotides are TGTGCCAGTAGTTCTAGACAGACTGAAGCTTTCTTT. Translated, it gives CASSSRQTEAFF. V gene TRBV19 combines with J gene TRBJ1-1, with a possible D match to TRBD1 (5 bases). Per germline, CDR1 LNHDA and CDR2 SQIVND (reference sequence). CDR3 length: 12 residues. The germline V and J ends were trimmed by 5 bases and 5 bases, with 9 bases remaining between them. Full variable domain (remainder filled in from reference TRBV19 and TRBJ1-1): DGGITQSPKYLFRKEGQNVTLSCEQNLNHDAMYWYRQDPGQGLRLIYYSQIVNDFQKGDIAEGYSVSREKKESFPLTVTSAQKNPTAFYLCASSSRQTEAFFGQGTRLTVV.

The chain links TRBV18 to TRBJ1-2, with D hard to call. Germline CDR1 and CDR2: KGHSH and LQKENI. The length of the CDR3 is 15 residues. The V end was cut by 0 bases, the J end by 3 bases, with 11 bases between. CDR3 in DNA: TGTGCCAGCTCACCACCTATTTCGGAGTACTATGGCTACACCTTC. This sequence encodes CASSPPISEYYGYTF.

The genes are TRBV9 and TRBJ2-1; 9 positions match TRBD2. Germline CDR1 SGDLS, CDR2 YYNGEE. The CDR3 consists of 17 residues. Trimming at V came to 2 bases and at J to 3 bases, leaving 9 bases not matched to a gene. CDR3 in DNA: TGTGCCAGCAGCGTTCGGGGGCTAGCGGGGTTCTACAATGAGCAGTTCTTC. Its translation is CASSVRGLAGFYNEQFF. Filled out from reference TRBV9 and TRBJ2-1, the complete variable domain reads DSGVTQTPKHLITATGQRVTLRCSPRSGDLSVYWYQQSLDQGLQFLIQYYNGEERAKGNILERFSAQQFPDLHSELNLSSLELGDSALYFCASSVRGLAGFYNEQFFGPGTRLTVL.

The CDR3 protein is CASSFNGLAGEFF. CDR3 DNA sequence: TGTGCCAGCAGTTTCAACGGACTAGCGGGAGAGTTCTTC. The chain is built from TRBV27 and TRBJ2-1, with 13 bases aligning to TRBD2. Looked up from germline, CDR1 is MNHEY and CDR2 is SMNVEV (reference sequence). The CDR3 totals 13 residues. V was clipped by 3 bases and J by 14 bases; unmatched bases: 4.

The chain combines TRBV7-8 with TRBJ1-6, with D tentatively TRBD1 (6 bases). The V end lost 7 bases, the J end lost 7 bases, and 17 bases lay between the germline ends. Germline loops: CDR1 SGHVS, CDR2 FQNEAQ. This CDR3 contains 15 residues. The CDR3 DNA follows: TGTGCCAGCACAATTGCCGGGACACTAAATTCACCCCTCCACTTT. Translated, it gives CASTIAGTLNSPLHF.

The CDR3 spells CASSQDGSGTELFF. The CDR3 DNA reads as TGTGCCAGCAGCCAAGATGGTAGCGGGACCGAGCTGTTTTTT. The chain carries TRBV3-1 (or the pseudogene TRBV3-2) and TRBJ2-2; TRBD2 matches at 8 bases. The V and J ends lost 0 bases and 11 bases, in that order; junction bases with no gene match: 5. This CDR3 comprises 14 residues. Germline V gives CDR1 LGHDT, CDR2 YNNKEL (reference sequence).

This clone showed up just once. The CDR3 DNA is TGTGCCAGCATTCTAGCGGGAGGACTAGGAGAGCAGTTCTTC. Translating it yields CASILAGGLGEQFF. This sequence joins TRBV28 and TRBJ2-1, with 11 bases lining up with TRBD2. This CDR3 is built from 14 residues. J lost 10 bases, V lost 7 bases, and 9 bases had no gene match. Per the germline V gene, CDR1 is MDHEN and CDR2 is SYDVKM.

This clone was detected only once. The J gene is TRBJ2-1, the V gene TRBV14; TRBD1 might be the D (5 bases). The CDR3 length is 16 residues. V was trimmed by 4 bases and J by 3 bases, leaving 16 bases between them. CDR1 is SGHDN, CDR2 FVKESK, per germline. CDR3 in amino acids: CASSPASVTVYNEQFF. CDR3 nucleotide sequence: TGTGCCAGCAGCCCCGCTTCTGTGACAGTCTACAATGAGCAGTTCTTC.

The chain uses TRBV5-6 and TRBJ1-2; 7 bases agree with TRBD1. The V gene's germline CDR1 is SGHDT and CDR2 YYEEEE. With 7 bases clipped from V and 8 bases from J, the junction kept 14 bases outside the gene matches. There are 14 residues in the CDR3. This CDR3 reads CASGRQGDVWGYTF. The CDR3 DNA sequence: TGTGCCAGCGGCCGACAGGGCGACGTCTGGGGCTACACCTTC.